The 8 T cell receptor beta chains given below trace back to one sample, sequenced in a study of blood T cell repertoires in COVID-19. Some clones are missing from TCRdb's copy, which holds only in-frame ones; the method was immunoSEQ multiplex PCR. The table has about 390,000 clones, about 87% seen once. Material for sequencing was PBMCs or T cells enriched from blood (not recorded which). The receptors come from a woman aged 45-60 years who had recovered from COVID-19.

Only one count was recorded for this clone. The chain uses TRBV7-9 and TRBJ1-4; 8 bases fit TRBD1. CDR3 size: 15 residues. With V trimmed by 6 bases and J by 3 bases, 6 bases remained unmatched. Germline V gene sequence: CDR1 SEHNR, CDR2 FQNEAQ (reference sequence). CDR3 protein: CASRSDREANEKLFF. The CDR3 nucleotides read TGTGCCAGCAGATCGGACAGGGAAGCTAATGAAAAACTGTTTTTT.

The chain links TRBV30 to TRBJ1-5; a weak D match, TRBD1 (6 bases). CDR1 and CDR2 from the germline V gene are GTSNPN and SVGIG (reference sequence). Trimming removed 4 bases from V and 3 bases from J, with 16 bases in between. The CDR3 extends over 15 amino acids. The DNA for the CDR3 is TGTGCCTGGACCGGCAAGGCAGGGGACAATCAGCCCCAGCATTTT. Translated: CAWTGKAGDNQPQHF.

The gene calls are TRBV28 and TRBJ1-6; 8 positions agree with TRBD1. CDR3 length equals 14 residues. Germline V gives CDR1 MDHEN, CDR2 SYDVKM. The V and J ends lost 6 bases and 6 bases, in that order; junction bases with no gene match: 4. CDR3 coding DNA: TGTGCCAGCAGCTGGACAGGGACTAATTCACCCCTCCACTTT. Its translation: CASSWTGTNSPLHF.

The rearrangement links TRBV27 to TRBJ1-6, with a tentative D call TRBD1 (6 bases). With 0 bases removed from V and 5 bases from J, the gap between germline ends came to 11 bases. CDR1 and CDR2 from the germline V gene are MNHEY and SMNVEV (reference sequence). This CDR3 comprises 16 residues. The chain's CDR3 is CASSLSYTGNNSPLHF. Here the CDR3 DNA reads TGTGCCAGCAGTTTATCCTATACAGGGAATAATTCACCCCTCCACTTT.

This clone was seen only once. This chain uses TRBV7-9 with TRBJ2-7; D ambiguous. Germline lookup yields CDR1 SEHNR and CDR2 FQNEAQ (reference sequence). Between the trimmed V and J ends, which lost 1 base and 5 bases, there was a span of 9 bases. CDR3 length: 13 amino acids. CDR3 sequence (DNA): TGTGCCAGCAGCTTAGAGGAGAACCACGAGCAGTACTTC. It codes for CASSLEENHEQYF.

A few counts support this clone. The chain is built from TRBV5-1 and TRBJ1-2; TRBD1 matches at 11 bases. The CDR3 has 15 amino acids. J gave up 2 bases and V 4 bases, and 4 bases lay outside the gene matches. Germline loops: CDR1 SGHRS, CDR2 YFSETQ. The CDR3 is CASSPGTGGNYGYTF. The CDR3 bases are TGCGCCAGCAGCCCTGGGACAGGGGGGAACTATGGCTACACCTTC. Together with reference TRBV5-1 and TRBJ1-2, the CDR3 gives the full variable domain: KAGVTQTPRYLIKTRGQQVTLSCSPISGHRSVSWYQQTPGQGLQFLFEYFSETQRNKGNFPGRFSGRQFSNSRSEMNVSTLELGDSALYLCASSPGTGGNYGYTFGSGTRLTVV.

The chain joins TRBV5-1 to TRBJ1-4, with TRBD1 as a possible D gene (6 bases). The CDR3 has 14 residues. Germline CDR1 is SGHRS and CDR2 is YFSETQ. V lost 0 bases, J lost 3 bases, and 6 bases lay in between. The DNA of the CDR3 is TGCGCCAGCAGCTTGGACAGGGCTAATGAAAAACTGTTTTTT. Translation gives CASSLDRANEKLFF.

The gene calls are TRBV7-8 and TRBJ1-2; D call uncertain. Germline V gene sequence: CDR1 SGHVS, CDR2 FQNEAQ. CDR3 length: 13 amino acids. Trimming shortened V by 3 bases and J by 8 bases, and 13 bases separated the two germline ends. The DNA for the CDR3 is TGTGCCAGCAGCTTTCAATCCGAGGGCGGCTACACCTTC. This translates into CASSFQSEGGYTF.